Listed below are T cell receptor beta chains from one sample, sequenced in a study of blood T cells in healthy people across ages. TCRdb fed the 5' RACE reads into MiXCR, producing one record per CDR3 protein. The data hold some 1.8 million distinct CDR3 sequences, with approximately 39% observed a single time. Specimen: blood. The receptors shown here come from a human donor in good health. CDR3s include the opening cysteine and the closing phenylalanine or tryptophan. D genes are given only for firm matches. Expanded clones get a size class; other rows say once, few or many, or leave the size out.

j_call,d_call,cdr3_length,clone_size,v_call,cdr3_nt,cdr3_aa
TRBJ2-1,NA,14,NA,TRBV28,TGTGCCACCCAGTCAGGGAGCCAAAACAATGAGCAGTTCTTC,CATQSGSQNNEQFF
TRBJ2-5,TRBD1,15,NA,TRBV10-3,TGTGCCATCAGCCCCGGACAGGGGGGTCGGGAGACCCAGTACTTC,CAISPGQGGRETQYF
TRBJ2-7,NA,14,NA,TRBV7-8,TGTGCCAGCAGCTTTGCAACGAAGGCCTACGAGCAGTACTTC,CASSFATKAYEQYF
TRBJ1-2,NA,13,NA,TRBV27,TGTGCCAGCAGTCCCCAGGCAGTCTATGGCTACACCTTC,CASSPQAVYGYTF
TRBJ2-7,NA,17,once,TRBV12-5,TGTGCTAGTGGTTTGGTACTAGTAGCCGGGAGCTCCTACGAGCAGTACTTC,CASGLVLVAGSSYEQYF
TRBJ1-1,NA,16,NA,TRBV7-2,TGTGCCAGCAGCTTAAGTTTCGCCAGGGAGTACACTGAAGCTTTCTTT,CASSLSFAREYTEAFF
TRBJ2-5,NA,16,few,TRBV6-5,TGTGCCAGCCGCAAATCGGCGGGGAAGGACCTGGAGACCCAGTACTTC,CASRKSAGKDLETQYF
TRBJ1-2,TRBD1,15,NA,TRBV5-1,TGCGCCAGCAGGCTCCCGGGACAGGGGGCCGATGGCTACACCTTC,CASRLPGQGADGYTF
TRBJ2-1,NA,17,NA,TRBV5-1,TGCGCCAGCAGCTTAACTTCCAGGCCCCCCGTTGTCAATGAGCAGTTCTTC,CASSLTSRPPVVNEQFF
TRBJ1-5,NA,16,NA,TRBV27,TGTGCCAGCAGCGCCTTGGGGATCGGTGGCAATCAGCCCCAGCATTTT,CASSALGIGGNQPQHF
TRBJ1-2,NA,15,few,TRBV6-5,TGTGCCAGCAGTTACTTGGAGGGAGATAACTATGGCTACACCTTC,CASSYLEGDNYGYTF
TRBJ2-3,NA,12,few,TRBV9,TGTGCCAGCAGCTTCGATTCTTACGGGCAGTATTTT,CASSFDSYGQYF
TRBJ2-1,NA,13,once,TRBV29-1,TGCAGCGTTGGGGCGGGGGCGAGGAATGAGCAGTTCTTC,CSVGAGARNEQFF
TRBJ1-2,NA,16,few,TRBV6-1,TGTGCCAGCCGAGGTCTTTTAAACCCGGGAGACTATGGCTACACCTTC,CASRGLLNPGDYGYTF
TRBJ2-1,TRBD2,19,few,TRBV9,TGTGCCAGCAGCCCCAGACTAGCGGGGGGTCCCAGCTCCTACAATGAGCAGTTCTTC,CASSPRLAGGPSSYNEQFF
TRBJ2-3,TRBD2,17,NA,TRBV4-3,TGCGCCAGCAGCCAAGATAGCGCGGGGGGGCCAACAGATACGCAGTATTTT,CASSQDSAGGPTDTQYF
TRBJ2-7,NA,13,NA,TRBV25-1,TGTGCGACAGAGACGGGTATCTCCTACGAGCAGTACTTC,CATETGISYEQYF
TRBJ2-5,NA,15,NA,TRBV3-1,TGTGCCAGCAGCCAAGCTGGACACAACCAAGAGACCCAGTACTTC,CASSQAGHNQETQYF
TRBJ2-1,NA,14,NA,TRBV30,TGTGCCTGGAGTCCAGACAGAGTCTACAATGAGCAGTTCTTC,CAWSPDRVYNEQFF
TRBJ1-1,TRBD1,12,NA,TRBV5-1,TGCGCCGGCAGCCGGGACAGGGAGGAAGCTTTCTTT,CAGSRDREEAFF
TRBJ1-1,NA,23,NA,TRBV11-2,NA,CASGETGTGYGYTFGSGTTEAFF
TRBJ2-5,NA,14,NA,TRBV6-1,TGTGCCAGCAGTGAAGTATGGTACCAAGAGACCCAGTACTTC,CASSEVWYQETQYF
TRBJ2-3,NA,11,few,TRBV5-1,TGTGCCAGCGGATTGACAGATACGCAGTATTTT,CASGLTDTQYF
TRBJ1-2,TRBD1,16,few,TRBV15,TGTGCCACCAGCATTGGACAGGGGGCTCGTGTCTATGGCTACACCTTC,CATSIGQGARVYGYTF
TRBJ1-2,NA,13,few,TRBV7-2,TGTGCCAGCAGCCCCAACAGCCACTATGGCTACACCTTC,CASSPNSHYGYTF
TRBJ2-6,NA,16,NA,TRBV14,TGTGCCAGCAGCCAAGATTGGGGAGCTGGGGCCAACGTCCTGACTTTC,CASSQDWGAGANVLTF
TRBJ1-2,NA,13,NA,TRBV7-8,TGTGCCAGCAACTTAGAGGGGGTTAGTGGCTACACCTTC,CASNLEGVSGYTF
TRBJ2-7,NA,14,NA,TRBV10-3,TGTGCCATCAGGATAGGACTGACTACCTACGAGCAGTACTTC,CAIRIGLTTYEQYF
TRBJ2-1,NA,13,few,TRBV4-3,TGCGCCAGCAGCCAAGATTTCTTGAGTGAGCAGTTCTTC,CASSQDFLSEQFF
TRBJ2-3,NA,16,NA,TRBV3-1,TGTGCCAGCAGCCCCGGGACCTCCGCCCACACAGATACGCAGTATTTT,CASSPGTSAHTDTQYF
TRBJ1-2,NA,18,once,TRBV4-3,TGCGCCAGCAGCCAAGATGAAATCCCCCGGGGAGCTAACTATGGCTACACCTTC,CASSQDEIPRGANYGYTF
TRBJ1-2,TRBD1,14,many,TRBV7-9,TGTGCCAGCAGCTTCGGGACAGGGAACTATGGCTACACCTTC,CASSFGTGNYGYTF
TRBJ2-1,TRBD2,19,once,TRBV7-8,TGTGCCAGCAGCTTAACCGGAGGGCTAGCGGGGGAGATCTACAATGAGCAGTTCTTC,CASSLTGGLAGEIYNEQFF
TRBJ1-2,NA,10,NA,TRBV29-1,TGCAGCGTTGATCCGTCAGACTACACCTTC,CSVDPSDYTF